The present T cell receptor beta chain was sequenced within a study of T cell responses to AZD1222 COVID-19 vaccine. Study-wide results and caveats: Clonal diversity may have been underestimated, and the donors were mostly white British, with more females than males. Close to half of spike-specific TCRs reportedly recognize unmutated variant regions.

Measured with immunoSEQ multiplex PCR; TCRdb has only the in-frame clones, and not every one. The sample has 65,000 to 75,000 clones; around four fifths are singletons. As for this clone: Its antigen remains unidentified.

Germline CDR1 and CDR2: SGHDT and YYEEEE. V lost 3 bases, J lost 2 bases, and 13 bases stayed unmatched. The CDR3 runs 19 residues. The chain employs TRBV5-6 and TRBJ2-1, with TRBD2 matching 11 bases. The source was peripheral blood, collected on day 0 of AZD1222 vaccination. The sequence was collected from an adult in good health. In DNA form, the CDR3 reads TGTGCCAGCAGCTCATTATTCGGCGCTAGCGGGAGGACCTACAATGAGCAGTTCTTC. Amino acids: CASSSLFGASGRTYNEQFF.